The 22 T cell receptor beta chains listed next were all sequenced from one sample in a study of T-cell memory formation after mild COVID-19. TCRdb reprocessed the 5' RACE reads via MiXCR and lists one record per CDR3 protein. The sample holds about 360,000 distinct CDR3 sequences, 13% seen once. The sample taken for sequencing was PBMCs or a T cell subset sorted from them (not recorded which). The receptors were sampled from a man between 18 and 35 years old who had mild COVID-19 (a few samples of this study predate the infection). Cell type and time point are not known.

V usage is TRBV10-1 and J usage is TRBJ1-5; tentative D call: TRBD1 (6 bases). The CDR3 contains 15 residues. In germline, CDR1 is WNHNN, CDR2 SYGVQD (reference sequence). The ends were cut back, 4 bases at V and 2 bases at J, with 12 bases in the middle. The CDR3 loop reads CASSVGGQGNQPQHF. In nucleotides, the CDR3 is TGCGCCAGCAGTGTTGGGGGGCAGGGCAATCAGCCCCAGCATTTT.

The V gene is TRBV12-5, the J gene TRBJ2-7; 10 positions match TRBD1. The CDR3 extends over 14 amino acids. Per germline, CDR1 LGHNT and CDR2 FRNRAP. V shed 5 bases and J 5 bases; nucleotides not matched to a gene: 6. DNA of the CDR3: TGTGCTAGTGGTACCGGGACAGGGGTAAACGAGCAGTACTTC. The encoded protein is CASGTGTGVNEQYF. The entire variable domain, with the rest obtained from reference TRBV12-5 and TRBJ2-7, is as follows: DARVTQTPRHKVTEMGQEVTMRCQPILGHNTVFWYRQTMMQGLELLAYFRNRAPLDDSGMPKDRFSAEMPDATLATLKIQPSEPRDSAVYFCASGTGTGVNEQYFGPGTRLTVT.

This clonotype showed up just a few times. The gene calls are TRBV7-9 and TRBJ2-1; 8 nucleotides line up with TRBD1. Germline CDR1 SEHNR, CDR2 FQNEAQ (reference sequence). The junction had 8 bases not matched to a gene; V was cut back by 2 bases and J by 5 bases. CDR3 length equals 16 residues. CDR3 DNA: TGTGCCAGCAGCTTAAGACAGGGGAAAGGGGACAATGAGCAGTTCTTC. Amino acids: CASSLRQGKGDNEQFF.

The chain couples TRBV20-1 to TRBJ1-3, with a tentative D call TRBD1 (5 bases). Trimming pared 2 bases from V and 0 bases from J, leaving 11 bases between. This CDR3 has 15 amino acids. Germline V gene sequence: CDR1 DFQATT, CDR2 SNEGSKA (reference sequence). The CDR3 DNA follows: TGCAGTGCTAGAATTAGGGGCATCTCTGGAAACACCATATATTTT. As protein: CSARIRGISGNTIYF.

This clonotype was seen at least ten times. This chain connects TRBV11-2 to TRBJ2-7; 8 bases line up with TRBD1. The junction had 8 bases not matched to a gene; V was cut back by 4 bases and J by 0 bases. This CDR3 is 16 amino acids long. CDR1 is SGHAT and CDR2 is FQNNGV in the germline V gene. The CDR3 loop reads CASSSSGGGGSYEQYV. In DNA, the CDR3 is TGTGCCAGCAGCTCCTCAGGGGGCGGCGGCTCCTACGAGCAGTACGTC.

The chain couples TRBV7-2 to TRBJ2-5; 10 positions match TRBD1. CDR3 length: 15 residues. Germline CDR1 and CDR2: SGHTA and FQGNSA. The trim removed 3 bases at V and 9 bases at J, leaving 10 bases unmatched. CDR3 bases: TGTGCCAGCAGCTTCCGGGACAGGGGTCAGAGGGCCCAGTACTTC. Encoded protein: CASSFRDRGQRAQYF. The variable domain in full, with the rest retrieved from reference TRBV7-2 and TRBJ2-5, is GAGVSQSPSNKVTEKGKDVELRCDPISGHTALYWYRQSLGQGLEFLIYFQGNSAPDKSGLPSDRFSAERTGGSVSTLTIQRTQQEDSAVYLCASSFRDRGQRAQYFGPGTRLLVL.

This clonotype was picked up a small number of times. This CDR3 is CASSLDGWAYEQYF. CDR3 coding DNA: TGCGCCAGCAGCTTGGATGGCTGGGCCTACGAGCAGTACTTC. V and J are TRBV5-1 and TRBJ2-7; D remains ambiguous. Germline V gene lookup returns CDR1 SGHRS and CDR2 YFSETQ. The CDR3 is 14 amino acids. Trimming left V 0 bases short and J 2 bases short, with 9 bases between. The full variable domain, rest sourced from reference TRBV5-1 and TRBJ2-7, is KAGVTQTPRYLIKTRGQQVTLSCSPISGHRSVSWYQQTPGQGLQFLFEYFSETQRNKGNFPGRFSGRQFSNSRSEMNVSTLELGDSALYLCASSLDGWAYEQYFGPGTRLTVT.

This clonotype was observed once. J is TRBJ2-3 and V is TRBV9, with D maybe TRBD1 (6 bases). Germline CDR1 and CDR2: SGDLS and YYNGEE. The CDR3 sequence is 14 residues long. Trimming removed 2 bases at V and 2 bases at J, with 9 bases between. The CDR3 nucleotides are TGTGCCAGCAGCGTGGACAGCTACACAGATACGCAGTATTTT. Protein product: CASSVDSYTDTQYF. Full variable domain (rest looked up from reference TRBV9 and TRBJ2-3): DSGVTQTPKHLITATGQRVTLRCSPRSGDLSVYWYQQSLDQGLQFLIQYYNGEERAKGNILERFSAQQFPDLHSELNLSSLELGDSALYFCASSVDSYTDTQYFGPGTRLTVL.

This clonotype has more than one count but fewer than ten. The chain couples TRBV12-3 or TRBV12-4 to TRBJ1-1, with unresolved D. CDR3 length: 14 amino acids. V was shortened by 7 bases and J by 2 bases, with 14 bases between the two germline ends. CDR3 coding DNA: TGTGCCAGCACTCGCTCACAGTATAACACTGAAGCTTTCTTT. Residues: CASTRSQYNTEAFF.

This rearrangement joins TRBV4-3 to TRBJ2-4; tentative D call: TRBD2 (6 bases). Germline CDR1 reads LGHNA; CDR2 reads YSLEER. This CDR3 has 13 amino acids. V was pared by 3 bases and J by 10 bases, with 13 bases between. The CDR3 sequence: CASSQEGTGIQYF. Here the CDR3 DNA reads TGCGCCAGCAGCCAGGAGGGGACTGGGATTCAGTACTTC.

Only a few counts were recorded for this clonotype. The chain carries TRBV6-5 and TRBJ1-2; D call uncertain. CDR3 size: 14 residues. Germline values: CDR1 MNHEY, CDR2 SVGAGI. Trimming took off 2 bases at V and 1 base at J, with 8 bases between the two ends. CDR3 DNA sequence: TGTGCCAGCAGTTACAATGGGGTTAACTATGGCTACACCTTC. Encoded protein: CASSYNGVNYGYTF.

This clonotype has just one count. The chain has TRBV29-1 and TRBJ2-1; possibly TRBD2 for D (7 bases). The length of the CDR3 is 19 residues. V shed 6 bases and J shed 0 bases, with 27 bases lying between them. CDR1 and CDR2 (germline): SQVTM, ANQGSEA. The DNA of the CDR3 is TGCAGCGTGTCGGGGGGCCCATTGCGGGAAAAGAGCTCCTACAATGAGCAGTTCTTC. The encoded protein is CSVSGGPLREKSSYNEQFF.

In its sample, this clonotype was seen once. V gene TRBV20-1 combines with J gene TRBJ2-7, with 8 bases matching TRBD1. J lost 6 bases, V lost 3 bases, and 7 bases had no gene match. Germline assignment: CDR1 DFQATT and CDR2 SNEGSKA (reference sequence). The CDR3 totals 13 residues. The CDR3 coding sequence is TGCAGTGCTAGGGGGCAGGGGGCTGGCGAGCAGTACGTC. This encodes CSARGQGAGEQYV.

V usage is TRBV6-6 and J usage is TRBJ1-1; D not certain. V lost 5 bases and J lost 4, with 2 bases in between. Germline V lookup: CDR1 MNHNY, CDR2 SVGAGI (reference sequence). The CDR3 consists of 10 residues. CDR3 nucleotides: TGTGCCAGCAGTACCACTGAAGCTTTCTTT. Protein: CASSTTEAFF.

The rearrangement joins TRBV7-9 to TRBJ2-3, with 10 bases that match TRBD1. V was pared by 5 bases and J by 6 bases, with 11 bases of the junction left unmatched. CDR3 length equals 16 residues. Germline V lookup: CDR1 SEHNR, CDR2 FQNEAQ (reference sequence). For the CDR3, the DNA is TGTGCCAGCAGCCCCTATGCTGGACAGGGGGGTGATACGCAGTATTTT. Its protein is CASSPYAGQGGDTQYF.

The rearrangement uses TRBV30 and TRBJ1-1; D unclear. There are 12 residues in the CDR3. The germline CDR1 and CDR2 sequences are GTSNPN and SVGIG (reference sequence). Trimming stripped 8 bases from V and 5 bases from J, with 15 bases between. The CDR3 spells CALVGSGTEAFF. In DNA, the CDR3 is TGTGCCCTGGTGGGTAGTGGGACTGAAGCTTTCTTT.

This clonotype was recorded a few times. This chain links TRBV7-9 with TRBJ2-3, with 8 nucleotides matching TRBD2. The germline V gene encodes CDR1 SEHNR and CDR2 FQNEAQ (reference sequence). Trimming took 0 bases from V and 4 from J; bases not matched to a gene: 3. The CDR3 length is 15 residues. The CDR3 nucleotides are TGTGCCAGCAGCTTAGCGCGGGGGGTGGCAGATACGCAGTATTTT. This codes for CASSLARGVADTQYF.

At least ten counts were recorded for this clonotype. The chain uses TRBV5-1 and TRBJ2-3; no reliable D call. The CDR3 is 14 residues long. CDR1 and CDR2 (germline): SGHRS, YFSETQ. V lost 6 bases to trimming and J lost 3 bases, with 14 bases between them. CDR3 residues: CASNDQRPTDTQYF. As DNA, the CDR3 is TGCGCCAGCAATGACCAGCGTCCAACAGATACGCAGTATTTT.

The genes are TRBV7-8 and TRBJ2-2; TRBD1 agrees at 9 bases. V trimming: 5 bases; J trimming: 3 bases; junction bases outside the gene matches: 4. The CDR3 totals 15 residues. CDR1 and CDR2 (germline): SGHVS, FQNEAQ. The CDR3 DNA sequence: TGTGCCAGCAGCCCCGGGACAGGGTACACCGGGGAGCTGTTTTTT. This gives the protein CASSPGTGYTGELFF.

The CDR3 region has the DNA TGTGCCAGCAGCTTAGTTCACGCCCAGTACTTC. Translation: CASSLVHAQYF. The chain recombines TRBV7-9 with TRBJ2-5, with D hard to call. CDR1 and CDR2 from the germline V gene are SEHNR and FQNEAQ (reference sequence). Trimming took off 1 base at V and 9 bases at J, with 6 bases between the two ends. This CDR3 spans 11 amino acids.

The chain employs TRBV5-3 and TRBJ1-6; no definite D call. TRBV5-3 is classed as an ORF, of uncertain function. This CDR3 has 15 residues. V was cut by 10 bases and J by 0 bases, with 14 bases left in between. Written as DNA, the CDR3 is TGTGCCGATGAGGCGATCCTCTCCTATAATTCACCCCTCCACTTT. This sequence encodes CADEAILSYNSPLHF.

This clonotype has more than one count but fewer than ten. CDR3 protein: CASTPGGTTGELFF. As DNA, the CDR3 is TGTGCCAGCACTCCAGGGGGCACCACCGGGGAGCTGTTTTTT. This rearrangement joins TRBV6-1 to TRBJ2-2; 8 bases are shared with TRBD1. This CDR3 has 14 amino acids. CDR1 and CDR2 from the germline V gene are MNHNS and SASEGT. J gave up 4 bases and V 7 bases, and 5 bases lay outside the gene matches.